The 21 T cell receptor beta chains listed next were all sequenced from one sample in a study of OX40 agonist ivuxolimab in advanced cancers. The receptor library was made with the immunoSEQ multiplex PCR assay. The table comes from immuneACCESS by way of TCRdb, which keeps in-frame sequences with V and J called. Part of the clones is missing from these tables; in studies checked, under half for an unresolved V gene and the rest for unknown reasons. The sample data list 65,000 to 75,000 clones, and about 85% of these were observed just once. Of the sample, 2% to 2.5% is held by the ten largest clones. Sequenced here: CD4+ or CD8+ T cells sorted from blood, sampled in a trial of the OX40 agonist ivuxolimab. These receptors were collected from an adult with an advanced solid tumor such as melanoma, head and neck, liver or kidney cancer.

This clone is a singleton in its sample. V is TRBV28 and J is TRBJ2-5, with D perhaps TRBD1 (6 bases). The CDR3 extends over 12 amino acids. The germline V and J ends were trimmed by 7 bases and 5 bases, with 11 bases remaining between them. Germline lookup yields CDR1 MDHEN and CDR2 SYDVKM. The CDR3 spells CASTSGEETQYF. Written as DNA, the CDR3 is TGTGCCAGCACTTCAGGGGAGGAGACCCAGTACTTC.

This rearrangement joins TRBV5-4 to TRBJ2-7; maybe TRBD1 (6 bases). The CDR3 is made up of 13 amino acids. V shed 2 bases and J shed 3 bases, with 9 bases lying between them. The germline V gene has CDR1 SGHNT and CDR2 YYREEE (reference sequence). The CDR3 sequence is CASSLQGSYEQYF. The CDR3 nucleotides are TGTGCCAGCAGCTTACAGGGAAGCTACGAGCAGTACTTC.

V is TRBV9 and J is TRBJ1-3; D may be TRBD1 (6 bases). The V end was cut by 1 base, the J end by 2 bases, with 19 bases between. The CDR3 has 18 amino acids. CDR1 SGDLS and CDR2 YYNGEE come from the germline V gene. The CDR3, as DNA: TGTGCCAGCAGCGTACAGGGGTCTGTAAGAGACACTGGAAACACCATATATTTT. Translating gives CASSVQGSVRDTGNTIYF. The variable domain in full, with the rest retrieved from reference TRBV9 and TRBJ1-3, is DSGVTQTPKHLITATGQRVTLRCSPRSGDLSVYWYQQSLDQGLQFLIQYYNGEERAKGNILERFSAQQFPDLHSELNLSSLELGDSALYFCASSVQGSVRDTGNTIYFGEGSWLTVV.

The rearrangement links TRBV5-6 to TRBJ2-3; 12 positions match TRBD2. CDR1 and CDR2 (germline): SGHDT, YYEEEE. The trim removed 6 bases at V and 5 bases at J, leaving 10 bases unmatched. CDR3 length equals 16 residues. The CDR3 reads CASTSSTSGRRDTQYF. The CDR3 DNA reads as TGTGCCAGCACTTCGTCGACTAGCGGGAGAAGAGATACGCAGTATTTT. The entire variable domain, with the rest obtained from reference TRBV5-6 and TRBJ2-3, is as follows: DAGVTQSPTHLIKTRGQQVTLRCSPKSGHDTVSWYQQALGQGPQFIFQYYEEEERQRGNFPDRFSGHQFPNYSSELNVNALLLGDSALYLCASTSSTSGRRDTQYFGPGTRLTVL.

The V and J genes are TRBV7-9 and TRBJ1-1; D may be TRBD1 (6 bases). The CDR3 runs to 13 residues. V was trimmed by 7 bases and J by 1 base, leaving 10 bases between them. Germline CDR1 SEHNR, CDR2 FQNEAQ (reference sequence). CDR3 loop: CASTGTTNTEAFF. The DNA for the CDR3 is TGTGCCAGCACCGGGACAACGAACACTGAAGCTTTCTTT.

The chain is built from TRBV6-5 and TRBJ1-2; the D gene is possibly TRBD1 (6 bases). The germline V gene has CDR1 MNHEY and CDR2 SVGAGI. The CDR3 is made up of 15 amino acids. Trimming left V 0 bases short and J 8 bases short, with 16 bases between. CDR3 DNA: TGTGCCAGCAGTTACTCTTACAGGGACGGAGGCGGCTACACCTTC. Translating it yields CASSYSYRDGGGYTF.

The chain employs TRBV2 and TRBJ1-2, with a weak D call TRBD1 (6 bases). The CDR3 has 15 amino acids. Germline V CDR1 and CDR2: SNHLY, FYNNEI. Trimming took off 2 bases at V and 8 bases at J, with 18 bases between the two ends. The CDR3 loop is CASSELAGDLRGYTF. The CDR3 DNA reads TGTGCCAGCAGTGAACTAGCAGGGGATCTGAGAGGCTACACCTTC.

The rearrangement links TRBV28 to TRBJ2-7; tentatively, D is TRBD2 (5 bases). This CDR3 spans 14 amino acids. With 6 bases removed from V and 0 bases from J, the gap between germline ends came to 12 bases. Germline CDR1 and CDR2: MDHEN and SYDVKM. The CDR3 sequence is CASSSGWSSYEQYF. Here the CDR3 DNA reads TGTGCCAGCAGCTCGGGATGGAGCTCCTACGAGCAGTACTTC.

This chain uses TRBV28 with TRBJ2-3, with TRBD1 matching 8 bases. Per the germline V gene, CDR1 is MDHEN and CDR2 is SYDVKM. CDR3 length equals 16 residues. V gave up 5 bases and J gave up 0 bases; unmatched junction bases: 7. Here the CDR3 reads CASSPPQGASTDTQYF. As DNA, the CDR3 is TGTGCCAGCAGTCCCCCCCAGGGGGCTAGCACAGATACGCAGTATTTT.

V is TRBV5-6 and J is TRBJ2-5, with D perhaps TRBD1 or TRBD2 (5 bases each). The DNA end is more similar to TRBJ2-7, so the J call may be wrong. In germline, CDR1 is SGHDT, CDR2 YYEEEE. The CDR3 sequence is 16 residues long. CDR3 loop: CASSFPGRLGRDEQYF. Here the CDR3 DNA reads TGTGCCAGCAGCTTCCCGGGACGGCTGGGCCGGGACGAGCAGTACTTC.

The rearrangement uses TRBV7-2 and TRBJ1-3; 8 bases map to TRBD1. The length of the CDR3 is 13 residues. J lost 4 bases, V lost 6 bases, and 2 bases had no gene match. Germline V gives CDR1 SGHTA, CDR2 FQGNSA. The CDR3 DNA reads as TGTGCCAGCAGGGACAGGGCGGGAAACACCATATATTTT. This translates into CASRDRAGNTIYF.

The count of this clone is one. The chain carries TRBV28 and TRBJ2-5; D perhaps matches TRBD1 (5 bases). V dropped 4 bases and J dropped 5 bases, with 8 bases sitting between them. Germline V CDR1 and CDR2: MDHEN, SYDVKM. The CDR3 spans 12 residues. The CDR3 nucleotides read TGTGCCAGCAGTTCGGACACGGAGACCCAGTACTTC. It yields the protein CASSSDTETQYF.

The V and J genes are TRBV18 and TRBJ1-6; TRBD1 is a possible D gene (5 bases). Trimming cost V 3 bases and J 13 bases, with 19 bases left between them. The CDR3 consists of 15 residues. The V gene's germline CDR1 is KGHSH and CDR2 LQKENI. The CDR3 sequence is CASSPPGTSRAPLHF. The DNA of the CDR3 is TGTGCCAGCTCACCCCCCGGGACTTCCAGGGCGCCCCTCCACTTT.

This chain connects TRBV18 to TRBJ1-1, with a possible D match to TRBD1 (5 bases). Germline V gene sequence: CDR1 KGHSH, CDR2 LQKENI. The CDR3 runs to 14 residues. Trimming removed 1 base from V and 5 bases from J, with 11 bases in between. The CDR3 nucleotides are TGTGCCAGCTCACCACGGACAAGTCGAACTGAAGCTTTCTTT. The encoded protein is CASSPRTSRTEAFF. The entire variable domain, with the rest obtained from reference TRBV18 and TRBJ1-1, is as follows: NAGVMQNPRHLVRRRGQEARLRCSPMKGHSHVYWYRQLPEEGLKFMVYLQKENIIDESGMPKERFSAEFPKEGPSILRIQQVVRGDSAAYFCASSPRTSRTEAFFGQGTRLTVV.

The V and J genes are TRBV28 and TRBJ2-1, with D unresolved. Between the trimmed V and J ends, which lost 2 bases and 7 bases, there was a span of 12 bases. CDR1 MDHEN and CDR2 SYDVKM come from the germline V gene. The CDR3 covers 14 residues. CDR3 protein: CASSLPAGWNEQFF. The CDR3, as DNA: TGTGCCAGCAGTTTACCCGCCGGATGGAATGAGCAGTTCTTC.

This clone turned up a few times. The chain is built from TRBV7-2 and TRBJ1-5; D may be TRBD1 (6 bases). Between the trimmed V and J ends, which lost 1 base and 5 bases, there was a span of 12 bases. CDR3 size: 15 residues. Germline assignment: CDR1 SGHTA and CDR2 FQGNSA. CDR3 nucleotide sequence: TGTGCCAGCAGCTTAGGACAGGTGGGGGATCAGCCCCAGCATTTT. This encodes CASSLGQVGDQPQHF.

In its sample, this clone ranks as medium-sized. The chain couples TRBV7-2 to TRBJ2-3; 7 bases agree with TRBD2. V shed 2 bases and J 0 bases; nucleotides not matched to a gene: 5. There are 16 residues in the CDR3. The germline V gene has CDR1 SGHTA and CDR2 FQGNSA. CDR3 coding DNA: TGTGCCAGCAGCTTAATGGGACTACTTAGCACAGATACGCAGTATTTT. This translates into CASSLMGLLSTDTQYF. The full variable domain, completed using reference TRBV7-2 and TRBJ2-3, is GAGVSQSPSNKVTEKGKDVELRCDPISGHTALYWYRQSLGQGLEFLIYFQGNSAPDKSGLPSDRFSAERTGGSVSTLTIQRTQQEDSAVYLCASSLMGLLSTDTQYFGPGTRLTVL.

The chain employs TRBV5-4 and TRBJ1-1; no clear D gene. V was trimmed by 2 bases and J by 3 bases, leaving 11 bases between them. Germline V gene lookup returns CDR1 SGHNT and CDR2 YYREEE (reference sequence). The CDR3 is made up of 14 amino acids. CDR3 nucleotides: TGTGCCAGCAGCTTTGGGGAGATTGACACTGAAGCTTTCTTT. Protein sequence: CASSFGEIDTEAFF.

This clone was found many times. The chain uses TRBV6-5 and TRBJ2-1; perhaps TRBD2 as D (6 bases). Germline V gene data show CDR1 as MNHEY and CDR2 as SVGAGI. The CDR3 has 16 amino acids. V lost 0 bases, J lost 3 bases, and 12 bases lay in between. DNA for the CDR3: TGTGCCAGCAGTTACTCGGGGACGGGAGTCTACAATGAGCAGTTCTTC. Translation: CASSYSGTGVYNEQFF.

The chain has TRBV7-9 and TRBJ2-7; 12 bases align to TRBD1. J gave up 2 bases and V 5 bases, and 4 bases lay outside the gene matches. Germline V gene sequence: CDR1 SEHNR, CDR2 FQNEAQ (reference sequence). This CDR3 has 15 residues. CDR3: CASSPGTGGTYEQYF. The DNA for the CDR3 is TGTGCCAGCAGCCCGGGGACAGGGGGCACCTACGAGCAGTACTTC.

This CDR3 reads CASSQDSLAGGLGEQYF. CDR3 nucleotides: TGTGCCAGCAGCCAAGATAGTCTAGCGGGGGGGTTAGGCGAGCAGTACTTC. The chain joins TRBV4-2 to TRBJ2-7, with 12 bases aligning to TRBD2. Trimming at V came to 0 bases and at J to 6 bases, leaving 9 bases not matched to a gene. The germline CDR1 and CDR2 sequences are LGHNA and YNFKEQ. The CDR3 is 17 amino acids.